A single sample is the source of the 9 T cell receptor beta chains below, sequenced in a study of T-cell memory formation after mild COVID-19. Each CDR3 protein is one row after TCRdb ran MiXCR on the 5' RACE reads. The top ten hold 20% to 25% of the sample, which has around 300,000 distinct CDR3 sequences, roughly 13% seen once. Sequencing input: PBMCs or a T cell subset sorted from them (not recorded which). These receptor sequences come from a man younger than 35 who had mild COVID-19 (a few samples of this study predate the infection). Cell type and time point are not known.

Of note for this clonotype: This may stem from a read error, because a much larger clone lies one nucleotide away. This sequence joins TRBV29-1 and TRBJ2-5; D remains unclear. From germline, CDR1 is SQVTM and CDR2 ANQGSEA. The CDR3 spans 8 residues. The chain's CDR3 is CSLRTKYF. The CDR3 nucleotides read TGCAGTCTGAGGACCAAGTACTTC.

The chain links TRBV6-1 to TRBJ2-3; 10 nucleotides align to TRBD2. This CDR3 is built from 16 residues. Germline V lookup: CDR1 MNHNS, CDR2 SASEGT. The trim removed 7 bases at V and 5 bases at J, leaving 12 bases unmatched. The CDR3 spells CASTVASGGWGDTQYF. The DNA for the CDR3 is TGTGCCAGCACTGTCGCTAGCGGGGGATGGGGAGATACGCAGTATTTT.

This rearrangement joins TRBV4-1 to TRBJ2-7; D may correspond to TRBD1 or TRBD2 (5 bases each). Germline assignment: CDR1 MGHRA and CDR2 YSYEKL. Trimming took 2 bases from V and 1 from J, leaving 12 bases between them. The CDR3 covers 15 residues. CDR3 bases: TGCGCCAGCAGCCAAATCTTAGAGGGGTCCTACGAGCAGTACTTC. Its translation: CASSQILEGSYEQYF.

This clonotype has ten or more counts. The rearrangement joins TRBV5-1 to TRBJ2-7; 9 bases match TRBD1. CDR3 length equals 18 residues. Losses at the gene ends were 0 bases for V and 2 bases for J; bases not matched to a gene: 12. Germline values: CDR1 SGHRS, CDR2 YFSETQ. CDR3: CASSLESVGTGIPYEQYF. The CDR3 DNA reads TGCGCCAGCAGCTTGGAATCGGTCGGGACAGGGATACCCTACGAGCAGTACTTC.

This clonotype has just a few counts. The chain uses TRBV20-1 and TRBJ2-7; 8 bases are shared with TRBD1. Germline CDR1 and CDR2: DFQATT and SNEGSKA (reference sequence). This CDR3 region has 11 residues. The CDR3 spells CRLDRGYEQYF. The CDR3 nucleotides are TGCAGGCTCGACAGGGGCTACGAGCAGTACTTC.

In this sample, this clonotype turned up a few times. The chain combines TRBV19 with TRBJ2-7; D not certain. V gave up 2 bases and J gave up 1 base, with 12 bases separating them. The CDR3 length is 15 residues. Germline V gene lookup returns CDR1 LNHDA and CDR2 SQIVND (reference sequence). The CDR3 sequence is CASSIRPGPSYEQYF. The CDR3 nucleotides read TGTGCCAGTAGTATAAGGCCAGGCCCATCCTACGAGCAGTACTTC.

This clonotype was seen only a few times. The rearrangement joins TRBV12-5 to TRBJ2-7; the D is unclear. The CDR3 is 15 amino acids. Per the germline V gene, CDR1 is LGHNT and CDR2 is FRNRAP. V was cut by 0 bases and J by 3 bases, with 12 bases left in between. This CDR3 is CASGLVGQIYYEQYF. Here the CDR3 DNA reads TGTGCTAGTGGTTTGGTAGGTCAGATTTACTACGAGCAGTACTTC.

The chain joins TRBV6-2 or TRBV6-3 to TRBJ2-7, with TRBD2 matching over 7 bases. This CDR3 is built from 13 residues. J was trimmed by 2 bases and V by 7 bases; bases with no gene match: 5. The germline CDR1 and CDR2 sequences are MNHEY and SVGEGT. The CDR3 sequence: CASTRAGTYEQYF. The CDR3 DNA follows: TGTGCCAGCACCCGAGCGGGGACCTACGAGCAGTACTTC.

The J gene is TRBJ1-1, the V gene TRBV5-6; TRBD1 matches 8 bases. With 4 bases clipped from V and 5 bases from J, the junction kept 10 bases outside the gene matches. CDR1 and CDR2 from the germline V gene are SGHDT and YYEEEE. The CDR3 has 15 residues. The CDR3 loop is CASSADRGANTEAFF. The CDR3 DNA reads as TGTGCCAGCAGCGCCGACAGGGGCGCGAATACTGAAGCTTTCTTT.